A selection of T cell receptor beta chains follows, all from one sample in a study of cytomegalovirus exposure and HLA in healthy donors. Sequencing used immunoSEQ multiplex PCR; TCRdb keeps in-frame clones, though not all of them. The table includes about 230,000 clones, just over 75% detected once. The sequenced sample consisted of PBMCs. Receptors were obtained from a woman aged 55 to 70 in good health and CMV-seropositive. The CDR3 runs from the conserved cysteine through the conserved F or W. D genes are given only for firm matches. Only part of the rows carry a size: once, few, many, or a class if the clone is expanded.

D: .
V: TRBV9
size: .
J: TRBJ1-1
CDR3: CASSVAITGQNTEAFF
DNA: TGTGCCAGCAGCGTAGCTATTACAGGTCAGAACACTGAAGCTTTCTTT

D: .
V: TRBV2
size: .
J: TRBJ1-1
CDR3: CASRGRAGVNTEAFF
DNA: TGTGCCAGCAGGGGGAGGGCAGGGGTGAACACTGAAGCTTTCTTT

D: .
V: TRBV7-2
size: .
J: TRBJ1-5
CDR3: CASSLSTGDSNQPQHF
DNA: TGTGCCAGCAGCCTATCGACGGGAGATAGCAATCAGCCCCAGCATTTT

D: .
V: TRBV30
size: few
J: TRBJ1-3
CDR3: CAWSGTFSGNTIYF
DNA: TGTGCCTGGAGTGGGACTTTCTCTGGAAACACCATATATTTT

D: .
V: TRBV5-1
size: few
J: TRBJ2-2
CDR3: CASSLSGNTGELFF
DNA: TGCGCCAGCAGCTTGTCGGGGAACACCGGGGAGCTGTTTTTT

D: .
V: TRBV5-1
size: .
J: TRBJ2-5
CDR3: CASSHGQSWGTQYF
DNA: TGCGCCAGCAGCCACGGACAGTCCTGGGGGACCCAGTACTTC

D: TRBD2
V: TRBV5-5
size: .
J: TRBJ2-7
CDR3: CASSFSGTSYEQYF
DNA: TGTGCCAGCAGCTTTAGCGGGACCTCCTACGAGCAGTACTTC

D: .
V: TRBV5-5
size: .
J: TRBJ2-3
CDR3: CASSLGRTLKSTDTQYF
DNA: TGTGCCAGCAGCTTGGGGCGGACTCTCAAGAGCACAGATACGCAGTATTTT

D: .
V: TRBV4-1
size: .
J: TRBJ1-6
CDR3: CASSSHGGGNSPLHF
DNA: TGCGCCAGCAGCTCCCACGGGGGGGGTAATTCACCCCTCCACTTT

D: TRBD1
V: TRBV25-1
size: .
J: TRBJ2-5
CDR3: CASSSYSGTGKEETQYF
DNA: TGTGCCAGCAGTTCATACTCCGGGACAGGGAAGGAAGAGACCCAGTACTTC

D: .
V: TRBV7-9
size: once
J: TRBJ2-3
CDR3: CASSLGEGGGRSDTQYF
DNA: TGTGCCAGCAGCTTGGGCGAGGGGGGAGGGCGATCAGATACGCAGTATTTT

D: TRBD2
V: TRBV7-3
size: .
J: TRBJ2-7
CDR3: CASRSRLAGGYEQYF
DNA: TGTGCCAGCAGATCACGACTAGCGGGGGGCTACGAGCAGTACTTC

D: TRBD1
V: TRBV5-8
size: .
J: TRBJ1-1
CDR3: CATLPTGWDTEAFF
DNA: TGTGCCACGTTACCGACAGGGTGGGACACTGAAGCTTTCTTT

D: .
V: TRBV6-5
size: .
J: TRBJ1-1
CDR3: CASRLNREGGAEAFF
DNA: TGTGCCAGCAGACTAAACAGGGAGGGAGGCGCTGAAGCTTTCTTT

D: .
V: TRBV19
size: .
J: TRBJ1-2
CDR3: CASSTRTVINYGYTF
DNA: TGTGCCAGTAGTACCCGGACAGTGATCAACTATGGCTACACCTTC

D: TRBD1
V: TRBV5-1
size: .
J: TRBJ1-2
CDR3: CASSPDRNYGYTF
DNA: TGCGCCAGCAGTCCGGACAGGAACTATGGCTACACCTTC

D: TRBD1
V: TRBV4-2
size: once
J: TRBJ1-6
CDR3: CASSQEEGGGGSPLHF
DNA: TGTGCCAGCAGCCAAGAGGAAGGGGGCGGCGGTTCACCCCTCCACTTT

D: .
V: TRBV7-2
size: .
J: TRBJ1-3
CDR3: CASSFSYSGNTIYF
DNA: TGTGCCAGCAGCTTTTCGTACTCTGGAAACACCATATATTTT

D: .
V: TRBV2
size: .
J: TRBJ1-1
CDR3: CASSASRGGSNTEAFF
DNA: TGTGCCAGCAGTGCGTCAAGGGGAGGGTCGAACACTGAAGCTTTCTTT

D: TRBD2
V: TRBV5-1
size: .
J: TRBJ2-1
CDR3: CASSLAGTSGSGEQFF
DNA: TGCGCCAGCAGCTTGGCCGGGACTAGCGGGAGTGGGGAGCAGTTCTTC

D: .
V: TRBV2
size: .
J: TRBJ1-2
CDR3: CASSETGVGGAGGYTF
DNA: TGTGCCAGCAGTGAAACGGGGGTAGGAGGGGCAGGGGGCTACACCTTC

D: .
V: TRBV29-1
size: few
J: TRBJ2-5
CDR3: CSVEQGGQETQYF
DNA: TGCAGCGTTGAACAGGGCGGACAAGAGACCCAGTACTTC

D: .
V: TRBV11-3
size: .
J: TRBJ1-2
CDR3: CASSGNGGGGYTF
DNA: TGTGCCAGCAGCGGTAACGGAGGCGGGGGCTACACCTTC

D: TRBD2
V: TRBV5-1
size: few
J: TRBJ2-3
CDR3: CASSLYPSGANPSRADTQYF
DNA: TGCGCCAGCAGCTTGTATCCTAGCGGGGCGAACCCTTCTAGAGCAGATACGCAGTATTTT

D: .
V: TRBV10-3
size: few
J: TRBJ2-1
CDR3: CATKTDNEQFF
DNA: TGTGCCACCAAGACAGACAATGAGCAGTTCTTC

D: TRBD1
V: TRBV28
size: .
J: TRBJ1-4
CDR3: CASRDSLNEKLFF
DNA: TGTGCCAGCCGGGACAGCCTAAATGAAAAACTGTTTTTT

D: .
V: TRBV27
size: .
J: TRBJ2-6
CDR3: CASSLQQRANVLTF
DNA: TGTGCCAGCAGTTTACAACAGAGGGCCAACGTCCTGACTTTC

D: TRBD1
V: TRBV2
size: .
J: TRBJ2-2
CDR3: CATHRGQQQGTGELFF
DNA: TGTGCCACCCACAGGGGGCAACAACAAGGGACCGGGGAGCTGTTTTTT

D: TRBD1
V: TRBV7-8
size: .
J: TRBJ2-7
CDR3: CASSYNRGTYEQYF
DNA: TGTGCCAGCAGCTATAACAGGGGAACCTACGAGCAGTACTTC

D: .
V: TRBV5-5
size: .
J: TRBJ2-7
CDR3: CASGHSSQSYEQYF
DNA: TGTGCCAGCGGCCATTCGTCGCAGTCCTACGAGCAGTACTTC

D: TRBD2
V: TRBV2
size: .
J: TRBJ2-7
CDR3: CASSDSGKFPYEQYF
DNA: TGTGCCAGCAGTGATAGCGGGAAGTTTCCCTACGAGCAGTACTTC

D: TRBD2
V: TRBV7-9
size: .
J: TRBJ2-1
CDR3: CASSLDVLAGGQFF
DNA: TGTGCCAGCAGCTTAGATGTGCTAGCGGGGGGCCAGTTCTTC

D: TRBD1
V: TRBV11-1
size: few
J: TRBJ2-5
CDR3: CASSFQGAMGETQYF
DNA: TGTGCCAGCAGCTTCCAGGGGGCGATGGGAGAGACCCAGTACTTC

D: TRBD1
V: TRBV7-8
size: .
J: TRBJ2-3
CDR3: CASSSGQGTDTQYF
DNA: TGTGCCAGCAGCTCGGGACAGGGAACAGATACGCAGTATTTT

D: TRBD1
V: TRBV2
size: .
J: TRBJ1-5
CDR3: CASSLGQGPQPQHF
DNA: TGTGCCAGCAGTCTCGGACAGGGCCCTCAGCCCCAGCATTTT

D: .
V: TRBV21-1
size: .
J: TRBJ1-1
CDR3: CASSKIGDSSEAFF
DNA: TGTGCCAGCAGCAAAATAGGCGACTCATCCGAAGCTTTCTTT

D: TRBD2
V: TRBV30
size: few
J: TRBJ2-7
CDR3: CAWSSKREVGEQYF
DNA: TGTGCCTGGAGCTCGAAGCGGGAGGTTGGAGAGCAGTACTTC

D: TRBD1
V: TRBV9
size: .
J: TRBJ2-7
CDR3: CASSVTGGNDEQYF
DNA: TGTGCCAGCAGCGTGACAGGGGGGAATGACGAGCAGTACTTC

D: TRBD2
V: TRBV4-2
size: .
J: TRBJ2-3
CDR3: CASSRLAGGTDTQYF
DNA: TGTGCCAGCAGCCGACTAGCGGGGGGCACAGATACGCAGTATTTT

D: .
V: TRBV10-3
size: .
J: TRBJ2-2
CDR3: CAIRTLNTGELFF
DNA: TGTGCCATCAGGACATTGAACACCGGGGAGCTGTTTTTT

D: .
V: TRBV11-2
size: .
J: TRBJ1-1
CDR3: CASSLEPGSSTTEAFF
DNA: TGTGCCAGCAGCTTAGAGCCGGGGTCTTCGACCACTGAAGCTTTCTTT

D: .
V: TRBV5-1
size: .
J: TRBJ1-1
CDR3: CASSATGRTEAFF
DNA: TGCGCCAGCAGCGCTACAGGGCGCACTGAAGCTTTCTTT

D: .
V: TRBV6-5
size: .
J: TRBJ2-7
CDR3: CASSYHSGEQYF
DNA: TGTGCCAGCAGCTATCATAGCGGAGAGCAGTACTTC

D: TRBD1
V: TRBV30
size: once
J: TRBJ1-5
CDR3: CAWNLQGGNQPQHF
DNA: TGTGCCTGGAACCTACAGGGGGGCAATCAGCCCCAGCATTTT

D: TRBD1
V: TRBV4-2
size: .
J: TRBJ1-4
CDR3: CASSQDLGQGGEKLFF
DNA: TGTGCCAGCAGCCAAGACCTCGGACAGGGAGGAGAAAAACTGTTTTTT

D: TRBD2
V: TRBV7-9
size: .
J: TRBJ2-1
CDR3: CASSSTGGGAGEQFF
DNA: TGTGCCAGCAGCTCAACGGGCGGGGGGGCGGGGGAGCAGTTCTTC

D: TRBD1
V: TRBV5-4
size: .
J: TRBJ1-2
CDR3: CASSSTGTAEGGTF
DNA: TGTGCCAGCAGCTCCACCGGGACAGCGGAAGGGGGCACCTTC

D: TRBD2
V: TRBV7-9
size: .
J: TRBJ2-1
CDR3: CASSHWVSGSNEQFF
DNA: TGTGCCAGCAGCCACTGGGTTAGCGGGAGTAATGAGCAGTTCTTC

D: .
V: TRBV19
size: .
J: TRBJ2-5
CDR3: CASSIRPVARPSEYQETQYF
DNA: TGTGCCAGTAGTATACGGCCCGTAGCCCGGCCTAGCGAGTACCAAGAGACCCAGTACTTC

D: TRBD1
V: TRBV30
size: .
J: TRBJ1-2
CDR3: CAWSGQGVLKGYTF
DNA: TGTGCCTGGAGTGGACAGGGGGTTCTTAAGGGCTACACCTTC